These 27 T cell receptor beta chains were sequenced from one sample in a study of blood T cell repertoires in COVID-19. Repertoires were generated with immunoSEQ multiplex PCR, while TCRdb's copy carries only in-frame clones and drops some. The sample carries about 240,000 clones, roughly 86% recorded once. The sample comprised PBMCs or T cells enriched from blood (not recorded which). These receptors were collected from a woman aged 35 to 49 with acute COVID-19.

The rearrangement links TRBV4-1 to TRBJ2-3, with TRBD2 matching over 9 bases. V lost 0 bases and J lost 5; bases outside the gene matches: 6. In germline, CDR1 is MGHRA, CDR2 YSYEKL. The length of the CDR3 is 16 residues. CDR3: CASSQEASGIRDTQYF. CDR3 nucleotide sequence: TGCGCCAGCAGCCAAGAGGCTAGCGGGATCAGAGATACGCAGTATTTT.

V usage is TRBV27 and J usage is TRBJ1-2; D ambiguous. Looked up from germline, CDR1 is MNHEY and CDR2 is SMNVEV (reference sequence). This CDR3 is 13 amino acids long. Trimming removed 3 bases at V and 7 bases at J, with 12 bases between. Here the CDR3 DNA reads TGTGCCAGCAGTTTTCTGGGCCTTGGTGGCTACACCTTC. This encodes CASSFLGLGGYTF.

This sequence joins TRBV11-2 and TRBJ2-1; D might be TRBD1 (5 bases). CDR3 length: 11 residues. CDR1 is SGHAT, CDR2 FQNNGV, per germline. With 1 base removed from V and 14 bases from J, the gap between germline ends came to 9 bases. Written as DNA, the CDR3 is TGTGCCAGCAGCTTAGGTCAGGGTGAGTTCTTC. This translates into CASSLGQGEFF.

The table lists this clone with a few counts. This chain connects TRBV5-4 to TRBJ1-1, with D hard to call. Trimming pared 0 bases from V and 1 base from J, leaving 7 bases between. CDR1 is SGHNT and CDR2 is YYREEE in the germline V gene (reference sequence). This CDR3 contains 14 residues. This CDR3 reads CASSLEAWNTEAFF. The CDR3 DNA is TGTGCCAGCAGCTTGGAAGCTTGGAACACTGAAGCTTTCTTT.

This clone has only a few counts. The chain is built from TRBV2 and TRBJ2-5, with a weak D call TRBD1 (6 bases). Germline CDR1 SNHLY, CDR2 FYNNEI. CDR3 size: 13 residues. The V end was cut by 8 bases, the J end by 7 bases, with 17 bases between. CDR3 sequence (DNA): TGTGCCAGCGAGATTCAGGGGCGGAGGACCCAGTACTTC. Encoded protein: CASEIQGRRTQYF.

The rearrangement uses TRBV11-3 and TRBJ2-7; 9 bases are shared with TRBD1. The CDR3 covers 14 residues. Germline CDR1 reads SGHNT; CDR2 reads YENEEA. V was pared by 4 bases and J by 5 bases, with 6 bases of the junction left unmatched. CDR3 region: CASSWGQGVDEQYF. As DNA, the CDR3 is TGTGCCAGCAGCTGGGGACAGGGAGTGGACGAGCAGTACTTC.

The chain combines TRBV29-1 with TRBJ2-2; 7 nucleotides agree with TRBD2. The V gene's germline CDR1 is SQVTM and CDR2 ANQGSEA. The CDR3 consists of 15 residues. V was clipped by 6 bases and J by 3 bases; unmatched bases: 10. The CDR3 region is CSVTTSEDYTGELFF. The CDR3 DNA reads TGCAGCGTGACAACTAGCGAGGACTACACCGGGGAGCTGTTTTTT.

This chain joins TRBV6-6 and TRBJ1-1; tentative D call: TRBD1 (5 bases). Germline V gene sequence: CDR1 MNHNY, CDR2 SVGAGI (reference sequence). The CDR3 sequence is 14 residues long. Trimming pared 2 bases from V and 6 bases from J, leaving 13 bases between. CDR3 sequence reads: CASSYGRANPEAFF. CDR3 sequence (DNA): TGTGCCAGCAGTTACGGCAGGGCAAACCCTGAAGCTTTCTTT.

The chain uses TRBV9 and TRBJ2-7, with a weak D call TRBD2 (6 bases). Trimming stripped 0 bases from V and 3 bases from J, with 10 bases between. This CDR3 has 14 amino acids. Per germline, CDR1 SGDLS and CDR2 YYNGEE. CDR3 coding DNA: TGTGCCAGCAGCGTAGAGGACTACCACTACGAGCAGTACTTC. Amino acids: CASSVEDYHYEQYF.

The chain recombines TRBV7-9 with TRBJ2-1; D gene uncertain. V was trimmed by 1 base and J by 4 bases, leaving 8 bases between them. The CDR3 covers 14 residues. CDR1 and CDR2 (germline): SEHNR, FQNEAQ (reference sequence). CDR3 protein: CASSLVVLYNEQFF. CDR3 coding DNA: TGTGCCAGCAGCTTAGTAGTTTTGTACAATGAGCAGTTCTTC.

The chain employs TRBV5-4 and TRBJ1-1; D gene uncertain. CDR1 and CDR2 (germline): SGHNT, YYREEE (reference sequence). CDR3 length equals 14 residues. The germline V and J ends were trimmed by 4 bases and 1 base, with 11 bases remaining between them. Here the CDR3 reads CASSLIGPNTEAFF. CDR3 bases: TGTGCCAGCAGCCTTATCGGTCCGAACACTGAAGCTTTCTTT.

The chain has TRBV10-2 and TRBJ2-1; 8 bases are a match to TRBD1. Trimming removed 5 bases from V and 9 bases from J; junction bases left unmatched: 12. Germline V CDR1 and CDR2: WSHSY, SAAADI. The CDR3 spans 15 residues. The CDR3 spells CASSFQGAQGAEQFF. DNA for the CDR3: TGCGCCAGCAGTTTCCAGGGGGCGCAGGGGGCTGAGCAGTTCTTC.

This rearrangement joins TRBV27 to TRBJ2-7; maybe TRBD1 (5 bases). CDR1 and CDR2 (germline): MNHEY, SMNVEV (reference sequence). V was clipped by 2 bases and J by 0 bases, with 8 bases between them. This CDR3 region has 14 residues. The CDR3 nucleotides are TGTGCCAGCAGTTTAAAGGACACCTCCTACGAGCAGTACTTC. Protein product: CASSLKDTSYEQYF.

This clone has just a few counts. CDR3 DNA sequence: TGTGCCACCAGTGATGCGGGACAGCTCCTGTACTTC. This encodes CATSDAGQLLYF. The chain is built from TRBV24-1 and TRBJ2-7; a weak D match, TRBD1 (7 bases). Germline CDR1 reads KGHDR; CDR2 reads SFDVKD. V was pared by 3 bases and J by 12 bases, with 14 bases between. CDR3 length equals 12 residues.

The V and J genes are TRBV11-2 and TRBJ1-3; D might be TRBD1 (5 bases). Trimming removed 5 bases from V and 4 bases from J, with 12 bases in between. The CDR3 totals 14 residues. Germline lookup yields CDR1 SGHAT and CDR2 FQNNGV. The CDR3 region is CASSHPRGGNTIYF. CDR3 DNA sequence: TGTGCCAGCAGCCACCCCCGGGGGGGAAACACCATATATTTT. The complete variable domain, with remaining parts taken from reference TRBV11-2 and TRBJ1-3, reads EAGVAQSPRYKIIEKRQSVAFWCNPISGHATLYWYQQILGQGPKLLIQFQNNGVVDDSQLPKDRFSAERLKGVDSTLKIQPAKLEDSAVYLCASSHPRGGNTIYFGEGSWLTVV.

The CDR3 coding sequence is TGTGCCAGCAGCTTTTCCAGGGCCTCTGGAAACACCATATATTTT. Protein: CASSFSRASGNTIYF. The chain has TRBV11-3 and TRBJ1-3; possibly TRBD1 for D (5 bases). Germline loops: CDR1 SGHNT, CDR2 YENEEA. The CDR3 covers 15 residues. Trimming removed 3 bases from V and 0 bases from J, with 9 bases in between.

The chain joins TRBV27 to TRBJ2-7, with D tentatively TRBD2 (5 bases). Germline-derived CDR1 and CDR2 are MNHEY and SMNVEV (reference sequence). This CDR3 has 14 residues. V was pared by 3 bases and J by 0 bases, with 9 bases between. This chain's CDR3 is CASSFGISSYEQYF. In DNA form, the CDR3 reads TGTGCCAGCAGTTTCGGGATAAGCTCCTACGAGCAGTACTTC.

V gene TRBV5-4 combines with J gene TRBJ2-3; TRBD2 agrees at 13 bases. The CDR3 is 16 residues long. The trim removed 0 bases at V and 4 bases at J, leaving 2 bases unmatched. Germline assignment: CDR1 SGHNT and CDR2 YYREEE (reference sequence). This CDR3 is CASSLAGLAGADTQYF. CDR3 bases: TGTGCCAGCAGCTTGGCCGGACTAGCGGGAGCAGATACGCAGTATTTT.

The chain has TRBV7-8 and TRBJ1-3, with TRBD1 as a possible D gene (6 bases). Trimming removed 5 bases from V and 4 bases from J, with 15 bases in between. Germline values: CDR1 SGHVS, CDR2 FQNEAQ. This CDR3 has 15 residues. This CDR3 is CASSPQGPGGNTIYF. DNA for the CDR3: TGTGCCAGCAGCCCACAGGGACCTGGGGGAAACACCATATATTTT.

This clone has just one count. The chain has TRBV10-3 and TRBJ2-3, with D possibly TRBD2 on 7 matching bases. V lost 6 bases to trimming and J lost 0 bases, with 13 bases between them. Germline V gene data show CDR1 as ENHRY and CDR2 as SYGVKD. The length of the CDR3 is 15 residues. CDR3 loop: CAISAGAESTDTQYF. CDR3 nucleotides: TGTGCCATCAGCGCGGGGGCAGAGAGCACAGATACGCAGTATTTT.

The CDR3 DNA is TGCGCCAGCAGCTTGGGGACAGGGTCGGATGGGGAGCAGTACTTC. It yields the protein CASSLGTGSDGEQYF. The chain links TRBV5-1 to TRBJ2-7, with 8 bases fitting TRBD1. This CDR3 contains 15 residues. V shed 0 bases and J 7 bases; nucleotides not matched to a gene: 9. The germline CDR1 and CDR2 sequences are SGHRS and YFSETQ.

CDR3: CASSLTGGREQFF. For the CDR3, the DNA is TGTGCCAGCAGCCTAACGGGAGGTCGTGAGCAGTTCTTC. The V call is TRBV7-9, the J call TRBJ2-1, with TRBD2 matching 7 bases. There are 13 residues in the CDR3. CDR1 and CDR2 from the germline V gene are SEHNR and FQNEAQ (reference sequence). Trimming at V came to 5 bases and at J to 9 bases, leaving 7 bases not matched to a gene.

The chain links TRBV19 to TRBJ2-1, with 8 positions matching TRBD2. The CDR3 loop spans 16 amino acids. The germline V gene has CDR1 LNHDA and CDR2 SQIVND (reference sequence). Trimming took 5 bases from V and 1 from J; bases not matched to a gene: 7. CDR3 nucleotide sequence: TGTGCCAGTAGTCCCACCGCTAGCGGGTCCTACAATGAGCAGTTCTTC. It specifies CASSPTASGSYNEQFF.

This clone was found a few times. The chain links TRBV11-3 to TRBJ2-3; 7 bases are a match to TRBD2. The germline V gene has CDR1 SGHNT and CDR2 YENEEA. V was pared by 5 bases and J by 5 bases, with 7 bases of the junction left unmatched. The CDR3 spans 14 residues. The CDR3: CASSPVGREDTQYF. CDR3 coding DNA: TGTGCCAGCAGCCCCGTTGGGAGGGAAGATACGCAGTATTTT.

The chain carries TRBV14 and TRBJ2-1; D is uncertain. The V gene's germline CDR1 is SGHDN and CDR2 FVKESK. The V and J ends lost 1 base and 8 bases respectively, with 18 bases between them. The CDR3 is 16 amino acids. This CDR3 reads CASSQGGSPFMDEQFF. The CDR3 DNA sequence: TGTGCCAGCAGCCAAGGCGGTAGTCCCTTTATGGATGAGCAGTTCTTC.

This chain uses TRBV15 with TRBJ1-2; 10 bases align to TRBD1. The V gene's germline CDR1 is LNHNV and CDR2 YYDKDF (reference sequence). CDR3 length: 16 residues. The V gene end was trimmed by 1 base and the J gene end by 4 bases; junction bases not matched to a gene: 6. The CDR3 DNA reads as TGTGCCACCAGCAGAGGGTGGACAGGGGGTATCTATGGCTACACCTTC. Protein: CATSRGWTGGIYGYTF.

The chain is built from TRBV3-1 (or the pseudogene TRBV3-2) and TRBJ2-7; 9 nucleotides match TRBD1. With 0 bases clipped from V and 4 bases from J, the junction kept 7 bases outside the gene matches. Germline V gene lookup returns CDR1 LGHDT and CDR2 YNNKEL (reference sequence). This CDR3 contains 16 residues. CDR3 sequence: CASSQEFPGQGYEQYF. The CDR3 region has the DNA TGTGCCAGCAGCCAAGAATTTCCGGGACAGGGTTACGAGCAGTACTTC.